One TCR beta chain is described in this entry. Original processing methods: Reference gene primer amplification gave nucleated cell count estimates. Sequencing used immunoSEQ multiplex PCR; TCRdb keeps in-frame clones, though not all of them. V and J calls and clone size are given by that table; D and trimming were obtained from the DNA. The table records 400,000 to 550,000 clones, about 89% of them present only once. V shed 4 bases, J shed 7 bases, and the junction held 4 bases outside the gene matches. The CDR3 has 13 residues. From germline, CDR1 is ENHRY and CDR2 SYGVKD. This sample was taken from a study of blood T cell repertoires in COVID-19. Study information: Samples taken during acute and convalescent COVID-19 were collected in the United States, Italy and Spain. Nucleic acid was either cDNA or gDNA, and it came from T cells, B-cell-depleted T cells, or PBMCs.

This TCR was recovered from a woman aged 25 to 45 with acute or convalescent COVID-19. Material for sequencing was peripheral blood. V usage is TRBV10-3 and J usage is TRBJ1-1; 9 bases align to TRBD1. The CDR3 DNA sequence: TGTGCCATCAGTGGCGGACAGGGGAATGAAGCTTTCTTT. It translates to CAISGGQGNEAFF.